This T cell receptor (beta chain) emerged from a study of cytomegalovirus exposure and HLA in healthy donors. Overall study results and limits: Likely technical artifact: a cluster of highly shared sequence variants. Most TCR sequences proved rare, with some public TCRs found in many donors. Most of the CMV-associated TCR beta chains (in a later analysis) appeared to be HLA-restricted. Specificity of a few CMV-associated chains for CMV antigens was verified in vitro.

The germline V gene has CDR1 SGHDN and CDR2 FVKESK. Trimming pared 4 bases from V and 0 bases from J, leaving 12 bases between. This CDR3 spans 15 amino acids. A word on this clone: No antigen is known for it.

Primers included in the PCR were 60 Vbeta and 13 Jbeta primers. Here immunoSEQ multiplex PCR was the method, and the copy in TCRdb shows in-frame clones only, minus some. The sample comprises more than 85,000 clones, around 84% of which are singletons, and 1% to 1.5% rests with the top ten. The TCR comes from a woman in her thirties in good health and CMV-seronegative. The chain carries TRBV14 and TRBJ1-1; tentatively, D is TRBD1 (5 bases). Material: PBMCs. This CDR3 reads CASSPFQGMNTEAFF. The CDR3 DNA is TGTGCCAGCAGCCCGTTCCAGGGAATGAACACTGAAGCTTTCTTT.